This TCR beta chain was recovered during a study of human T cells and chemical hapten exposure. Study summary: The use of 2% DPC on roughly 2 cm by roughly 2 cm of upper inner arm skin constituted sensitization. Broader study findings: TCRs at a frequency above 1 in 1000 stayed unchanged with DPC sensitization.

Each cDNA molecule in the library carried unique molecular identifiers. As handled by the study authors: TCRs per sample had a median of around 100,000 and ranged from 23,224 to 690,600. From the RACE reads, TCRdb called clonotypes with MiXCR, one entry per CDR3 protein. The V and J calls and clone size are TCRdb's, not the authors'. This sample has about 380,000 distinct CDR3 sequences; 4.5% to 6% occur once, and the top ten carry approximately 2.4%. This clonotype has ten or more counts. Antigen specificity is unknown. An end of the junction does not agree with germline; a read error may underlie this. As for time point: pre-sensitization, week 0. Treatment of the sample: therapeutic diphenylcyclopropenone sensitization with weekly scalp DPC. This TCR came from a woman in her forties or fifties with alopecia areata. Some clones in this sample may be carry-over from other donors' samples. Here the sequenced sample was whole blood, taken in connection with sensitization to the hapten diphenylcyclopropenone (DPC).

For the CDR3, the DNA is TGTGCCAGCAGTGCCACAGCCTACAGTGAGCAGTTCTTC. Protein: CASSATAYSEQFF. The chain carries TRBV25-1 and TRBJ2-1; D uncertain. The CDR3 is made up of 13 amino acids. The V gene's germline CDR1 is MGHDK and CDR2 SYGVNS.